This T cell receptor (beta chain) was obtained from a study of T cells in Graves' hyperthyroidism and ophthalmopathy. Whole-study context: Peripheral blood was acquired at first diagnosis, ahead of any therapy whatsoever.

Clinicians diagnosed patients from clinical symptoms, serum thyroxine and TRAb, thyroid ultrasound and orbital computed tomography. PBMCs were sourced from about 10 ml fresh peripheral blood. This clonotype was counted ten times or more. Amplified regions were TCR beta CDR3 sequences from RNA transcripts. Primed by the HTBI set, a first-round RT-PCR was run on the TCR CDR3. TCRdb ran MiXCR on the multiplex PCR reads and lists one entry per CDR3 protein. Seen here are about 600,000 distinct CDR3 sequences, about 16% observed once, and the top ten hold roughly 3.4%. CDR3 length: 17 residues. Germline V gene sequence: CDR1 MDHEN, CDR2 SYDVKM. V lost 5 bases to trimming and J lost 3 bases; unmatched junction nucleotides: 8.

Sample: blood. The gene calls are TRBV28 and TRBJ2-3; 13 positions match TRBD2. The TCR sequence derives from a middle-aged woman with Graves' ophthalmopathy. CDR3 region: CASSPTSGRAGTDTQYF. DNA for the CDR3: TGTGCCAGCAGTCCCACTAGCGGGAGGGCCGGGACAGATACGCAGTATTTT.